This note documents a single T cell receptor beta chain sequence. With random hexamers, roughly 0.45 to 1 ug RNA was reverse transcribed. TCR beta CDR3 was amplified by immunoSEQ covering 54 Vbeta and 13 Jbeta. TCRdb re-called the immunoSEQ multiplex PCR reads through MiXCR, storing one row per CDR3 protein. Among more than 120,000 distinct CDR3 sequences listed, approximately 94% were seen once. The data were taken from a study of CD8 T cells in Susac syndrome. Germline trimming cut 5 bases from V and 5 bases from J; bases unmatched to any gene: 17. Germline V lookup: CDR1 LNHDA, CDR2 SQIVND (reference sequence). This CDR3 comprises 19 residues. Negative isolation was used for CD8+ and CD4+ T cells, and FACS enrichment was applied to TEMRA cells.

What was sequenced was CD4+ T cells from PBMCs. This rearrangement joins TRBV19 to TRBJ2-7, with 14 bases lining up with TRBD2. This TCR came from a human donor in good health. Written as DNA, the CDR3 is TGTGCCAGTAGTCCTCCGGGACTAGCGGGAGTAAATTCCGGGAACGAGCAGTACTTC. Its translation: CASSPPGLAGVNSGNEQYF.